The clone carrying this T cell receptor (beta chain) was picked up a small number of times. Per the original data handling: It was from reference gene primer amplification that nucleated cell counts were estimated. TCRdb's table, derived via immunoSEQ multiplex PCR, lists solely in-frame clones and lacks some. V, J and clone size derive from that table, while D and trimming were established from the DNA sequence. The sample has more than 75,000 clones, around 88% seen once. The sample is drawn from a study of blood T cell repertoires in COVID-19. Overall study: The United States, Italy and Spain provided the acute and convalescent COVID-19 samples. PBMCs, B-cell-depleted T cells, or T cells provided the cDNA or gDNA that made up the material.

The germline V and J ends were trimmed by 2 bases and 3 bases, with 28 bases remaining between them. CDR1 is SGHVS, CDR2 FNYEAQ, per germline. The CDR3 is 21 amino acids. V gene TRBV7-6 combines with J gene TRBJ1-4; maybe TRBD1 (6 bases). This sequence was found in a woman in her 70s with acute or convalescent COVID-19. The sample consisted of peripheral blood. The CDR3 DNA reads as TGTGCCAGCAGCTTATTAGGGATGTGGGGGACAAAAAGGATAGCTAATGAAAAACTGTTTTTT. Amino acids: CASSLLGMWGTKRIANEKLFF.